A selection of T cell receptor beta chains follows, all from one sample in a study of T cell changes during pregnancy in multiple sclerosis. Assay used: immunoSEQ multiplex PCR; TCRdb lists only in-frame clones, some missing. The sample has over 30,000 clones, roughly nine tenths seen once. Sequenced material: CD8+ T cells from peripheral blood mononuclear cells, taken in the third trimester of pregnancy. The receptors here all came from a female donor with multiple sclerosis, enrolled in a pregnancy study. CDR3s include the opening cysteine and the closing phenylalanine or tryptophan. A D gene is named only where the DNA matches it firmly. Size is stated for part of the rows, as once, few or many counts, or as a class when the clone is expanded.

>TRBV6-5|.|15|TRBJ2-2|few
TGTGCCAGCAGTTACGCTAGCGAGAACACCGGGGAGCTGTTTTTT
CASSYASENTGELFF
>TRBV7-2|TRBD1|15|TRBJ2-1|once
TGTGCCAGCAGCTTAGGACAGGGGGTGCTCAATGAGCAGTTCTTC
CASSLGQGVLNEQFF
>TRBV5-1|TRBD2|18|TRBJ2-3|.
TGCGCCAGCAGCTTGGCGGGACTAGCGGGAGGGCCGCCAGATACGCAGTATTTT
CASSLAGLAGGPPDTQYF
>TRBV5-1|TRBD1|13|TRBJ2-7|.
TGCGCCAGCAGCGACGGGACAGCCTACGAGCAGTACTTC
CASSDGTAYEQYF
>TRBV2|TRBD2|14|TRBJ2-7|.
TGTGCCAGCTCCCGGGGTAGCGGGTACTACGAGCAGTACTTC
CASSRGSGYYEQYF
>TRBV5-6|.|16|TRBJ1-5|.
TGTGCCAGCAGCTACTCGACCGACAGGATTAATCAGCCCCAGCATTTT
CASSYSTDRINQPQHF
>TRBV15|TRBD1|19|TRBJ2-3|once
TGTGCCACCAGCAGAGATGGGGAAGTAGGGACAGGGTATCTAGATACGCAGTATTTT
CATSRDGEVGTGYLDTQYF
>TRBV9|TRBD2|15|TRBJ2-1|.
TGTGCCAGCAGCGTTTCAAATGCGGGAGGAGGTGAGCAGTTCTTC
CASSVSNAGGGEQFF
>TRBV28|.|15|TRBJ1-5|.
TGTGCCAGCAGCCCCCTCCTCGGAGGGGAAAAGCCCCAGCATTTT
CASSPLLGGEKPQHF
>TRBV7-9|TRBD2|15|TRBJ2-7|.
TGTGCCAGCAGGCCCACTAGCGGGAGTTTGTACGAGCAGTACTTC
CASRPTSGSLYEQYF
>TRBV5-1|TRBD2|16|TRBJ2-2|.
TGCGCCAGCAGCTCGGGACTAGCGGGAGGGACCGGGGAGCTGTTTTTT
CASSSGLAGGTGELFF
>TRBV7-9|.|15|TRBJ1-2|.
TGTGCCAGCAGCCCCCCACAGGGTCCACGGGATGGCTACACCTTC
CASSPPQGPRDGYTF
>TRBV6-5|.|16|TRBJ2-1|.
TGTGCCAGCAGTTACTCGTTCAGCGACAGGTACAATGAGCAGTTCTTC
CASSYSFSDRYNEQFF
>TRBV10-3|TRBD2|15|TRBJ2-1|.
TGTGCCATCAGTGACCTAGCGGGAGGCCCCAATGAGCAGTTCTTC
CAISDLAGGPNEQFF
>TRBV5-1|TRBD2|14|TRBJ2-1|.
TGCGCCAGCTCCGGTAGCGGGGGGCCCGATGAGCAGTTCTTC
CASSGSGGPDEQFF
>TRBV9|.|18|TRBJ1-2|.
TGTGCCAGCAGCCCTCGATCTAATACAGGGATTTCTAACTATGGCTACACCTTC
CASSPRSNTGISNYGYTF
>TRBV6-1|.|16|TRBJ2-1|.
TGTGCCAGCAGTGCGGTGACTCGGGGTTTTGACAATGAGCAGTTCTTC
CASSAVTRGFDNEQFF
>TRBV29-1|TRBD2|16|TRBJ2-1|.
TGCAGCGCCCAGGGTAGTAGCGGGCGACTCTACAATGAGCAGTTCTTC
CSAQGSSGRLYNEQFF
>TRBV2|TRBD1|20|TRBJ2-6|.
TGTGCCAGCAGAGCGGGACAGGGGGCAGCTTTAATTCGTGTGGCCAACGTCCTGACTTTC
CASRAGQGAALIRVANVLTF
>TRBV4-1|.|15|TRBJ1-1|once
TGCGCCAGCAGCCAAGTTCAGCAGGTGAACACTGAAGCTTTCTTT
CASSQVQQVNTEAFF
>TRBV15|.|16|TRBJ2-5|.
TGTGCCACCAGCAGGGACGATCACAGGGCCCAAGAGACCCAGTACTTC
CATSRDDHRAQETQYF
>TRBV28|.|13|TRBJ1-1|.
TGTGCCAGCAGTTTACCGTGGAACACTGAAGCTTTCTTT
CASSLPWNTEAFF
>TRBV7-9|TRBD2|14|TRBJ2-1|.
TGTGCCAGCAGCTCCCTAGCGGGGGTCAATGAGCAGTTCTTC
CASSSLAGVNEQFF
>TRBV5-4|.|15|TRBJ1-1|.
TGTGCCAGCAGCTTGGAGGGGGTTGGAAGCACTGAAGCTTTCTTT
CASSLEGVGSTEAFF